This passage covers 11 T cell receptor beta chains from one sample sequenced in a study of shared clonotypes between healthy human individuals. Sequencing was performed with immunoSEQ multiplex PCR; in TCRdb, only in-frame clones are kept and a portion is missing. The data hold some 2,100,000 clones, with 93% observed a single time. Positive CCR7 selection of CD45RO-negative cells yielded the naive CD8 cells, and terminally differentiated effector memory CD45RA+ cells were excluded. The sample taken for sequencing was naive CD8+ T cells from PBMCs. Receptors originate from a man between 18 and 35 years old in good health. Some clones in this sample may be carry-over from other donors' samples.

The chain has TRBV6-6 and TRBJ1-1, with TRBD1 matching over 7 bases. Germline V gives CDR1 MNHNY, CDR2 SVGAGI (reference sequence). The CDR3 totals 13 residues. The junction had 7 bases not matched to a gene; V was cut back by 5 bases and J by 7 bases. The CDR3 here is CASSPQGGVEAFF. CDR3 nucleotides: TGTGCCAGCAGTCCCCAGGGGGGGGTTGAAGCTTTCTTT.

The V call is TRBV7-3, the J call TRBJ2-5, with 9 nucleotides matching TRBD2. The V gene end was trimmed by 5 bases and the J gene end by 5 bases; junction bases not matched to a gene: 18. This CDR3 is built from 18 residues. From germline, CDR1 is SGHTA and CDR2 FQGTGA. The CDR3 DNA follows: TGTGCCAGCAGCCCCATTCGGCGGGAGGGCCGTTTAAGGGAGACCCAGTACTTC. It specifies CASSPIRREGRLRETQYF.

V gene TRBV30 combines with J gene TRBJ2-1; no reliable D call. The CDR3 sequence is 11 residues long. Trimming shortened V by 8 bases and J by 2 bases, and 7 bases separated the two germline ends. The germline V gene encodes CDR1 GTSNPN and CDR2 SVGIG (reference sequence). The CDR3 protein is CAKGPYNEQFF. DNA for the CDR3: TGTGCCAAAGGCCCCTACAATGAGCAGTTCTTC.

The rearrangement uses TRBV28 and TRBJ2-1; 9 bases match TRBD1. The CDR3 length is 17 residues. V trimming: 5 bases; J trimming: 2 bases; junction bases outside the gene matches: 10. The germline V gene encodes CDR1 MDHEN and CDR2 SYDVKM. This CDR3 is CASSQPGGQGPYNEQFF. DNA of the CDR3: TGTGCCAGCAGTCAACCAGGGGGACAGGGACCCTACAATGAGCAGTTCTTC. Combining the CDR3 with reference TRBV28 and TRBJ2-1 gives the whole variable domain DVKVTQSSRYLVKRTGEKVFLECVQDMDHENMFWYRQDPGLGLRLIYFSYDVKMKEKGDIPEGYSVSREKKERFSLILESASTNQTSMYLCASSQPGGQGPYNEQFFGPGTRLTVL.

Concerning this clone itself: Other DNA variants within this sample encode the same CDR3. The V call is TRBV5-1, the J call TRBJ2-7; 11 nucleotides agree with TRBD1. Germline V gives CDR1 SGHRS, CDR2 YFSETQ. This CDR3 region has 14 residues. Trimming at V came to 2 bases and at J to 6 bases, leaving 4 bases not matched to a gene. DNA for the CDR3: TGCGCCAGCAGCTTCGGACAGGGGGCGGGCGAGCAGTACTTC. This gives the protein CASSFGQGAGEQYF.

The chain has TRBV28 and TRBJ2-7, with 9 bases that match TRBD2. Per the germline V gene, CDR1 is MDHEN and CDR2 is SYDVKM. This CDR3 is built from 15 residues. V shed 6 bases, J shed 3 bases, and the junction held 9 bases outside the gene matches. DNA of the CDR3: TGTGCCAGCAGCCCGATAGCGGGAGTCGTCTACGAGCAGTACTTC. This encodes CASSPIAGVVYEQYF.

The V and J genes are TRBV19 and TRBJ2-7; TRBD1 matches at 7 bases. This CDR3 has 15 residues. V shed 5 bases and J 4 bases; nucleotides not matched to a gene: 11. Germline V gene data show CDR1 as LNHDA and CDR2 as SQIVND (reference sequence). Here the CDR3 reads CASSVGTDSGYEQYF. In DNA, the CDR3 is TGTGCCAGTAGTGTGGGGACAGACTCTGGTTACGAGCAGTACTTC.

The chain carries TRBV4-2 and TRBJ1-3; D call uncertain. Germline CDR1 and CDR2: LGHNA and YNFKEQ. This CDR3 is built from 15 residues. Trimming took off 0 bases at V and 6 bases at J, with 12 bases between the two ends. The CDR3 reads CASSQDEGMENTIYF. CDR3 in DNA: TGTGCCAGCAGCCAAGACGAGGGAATGGAAAACACCATATATTTT.

This chain links TRBV27 with TRBJ2-1; 7 bases match TRBD1. The CDR3 contains 18 residues. The V segment lost 7 bases and the J segment 4 bases; nucleotides outside the gene matches: 19. Looked up from germline, CDR1 is MNHEY and CDR2 is SMNVEV (reference sequence). As DNA, the CDR3 is TGTGCCAGCATCGGTTTCGACAGGGACGGTTACGGTTACAATGAGCAGTTCTTC. It yields the protein CASIGFDRDGYGYNEQFF.

The chain has TRBV10-3 and TRBJ2-5; no clear D. The ends were cut back, 8 bases at V and 3 bases at J, with 16 bases in the middle. Germline CDR1 and CDR2: ENHRY and SYGVKD. CDR3 length equals 14 residues. The CDR3 loop reads CAIRRAQSEETQYF. CDR3 bases: TGTGCCATCCGACGGGCCCAAAGTGAAGAGACCCAGTACTTC.

The chain uses TRBV7-8 and TRBJ1-5; the D is unclear. From germline, CDR1 is SGHVS and CDR2 FQNEAQ. Trimming shortened V by 1 base and J by 7 bases, and 5 bases separated the two germline ends. This CDR3 region has 12 residues. The CDR3 sequence: CASSLEEQPQHF. Here the CDR3 DNA reads TGTGCCAGCAGCTTAGAGGAGCAGCCCCAGCATTTT.